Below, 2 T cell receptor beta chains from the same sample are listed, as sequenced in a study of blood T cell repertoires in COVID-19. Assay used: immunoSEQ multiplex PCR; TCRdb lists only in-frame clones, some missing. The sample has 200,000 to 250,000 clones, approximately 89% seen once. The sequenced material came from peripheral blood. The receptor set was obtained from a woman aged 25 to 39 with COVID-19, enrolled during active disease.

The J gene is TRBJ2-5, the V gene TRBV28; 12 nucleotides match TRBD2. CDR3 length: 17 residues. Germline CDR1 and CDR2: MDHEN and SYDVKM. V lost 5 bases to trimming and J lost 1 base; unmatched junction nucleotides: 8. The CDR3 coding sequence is TGTGCCAGCAGTCCCCGTCGACTAGCGGGGGTCCAAGAGACCCAGTACTTC. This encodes CASSPRRLAGVQETQYF.

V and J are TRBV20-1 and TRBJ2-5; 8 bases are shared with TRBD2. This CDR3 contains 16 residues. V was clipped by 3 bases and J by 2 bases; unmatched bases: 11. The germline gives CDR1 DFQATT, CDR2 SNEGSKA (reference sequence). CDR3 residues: CSASEPGGLLQETQYF. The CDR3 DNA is TGCAGTGCTAGTGAACCGGGGGGGCTCCTTCAAGAGACCCAGTACTTC.